Detailed here is one T cell receptor (beta chain). Its antigen is as yet unknown. This sample stems from a study of T cell responses to AZD1222 COVID-19 vaccine. The study, taken as a whole, reports: The span of vaccine-associated CD4 TCRs extended across spike, with dominance at 160-218 and 743-854. The donors showed a predominance of white British ancestry and of females, with possible underestimation of clonal diversity.

TCRdb keeps only in-frame clones here, not all; method: immunoSEQ multiplex PCR. The repertoire holds roughly 130,000 clones, with approximately 88% as singletons. V lost 5 bases and J 0 bases, leaving 13 bases between the germline ends. Germline CDR1 reads MNHEY; CDR2 reads SVGEGT. The CDR3 loop spans 15 amino acids. The sequence was obtained from an adult in good health. V gene TRBV6-2 or TRBV6-3 combines with J gene TRBJ1-1; no clear D. The material sequenced was peripheral blood, taken on day 0 of AZD1222 vaccination. As DNA, the CDR3 is TGTGCCAGCAGTCCCCGGTCTTCGATGAACACTGAAGCTTTCTTT. Translation gives CASSPRSSMNTEAFF.